This is a list of T cell receptor beta chains from one sample in a study of response to subunit inactivated influenza vaccine. MiXCR, run by TCRdb on the RT-PCR reads, gives a single entry per CDR3 protein. The table has a few hundred thousand distinct CDR3 sequences, approximately 9.9% seen once. This sample comprised PBMCs from blood, obtained 35 to 45 days after vaccination. Receptor source: a man aged 50 to 59 who received an inactivated influenza vaccine. Each CDR3 is given with its conserved first and last residue. Fields, in order: clone size, J gene, D gene, V gene, CDR3 DNA, CDR3 protein. D genes are given only for firm matches. For some rows the clone size is stated as once, few or many, or as a class when expanded; others skip it.

-	TRBJ2-7	TRBD1	TRBV12-3/TRBV12-4	TGTGCCAGCAGCTCGGGACAGGGGCGCCTTTCCACCTACGAGCAGTACTTC	CASSSGQGRLSTYEQYF
-	TRBJ2-7	TRBD1	TRBV12-3/TRBV12-4	TGTGCCAGCAGCCCCGGACAGGGACTCTCTTGGGAGCAGTACTTC	CASSPGQGLSWEQYF
few	TRBJ2-7	TRBD1	TRBV20-1	TGCAGTGCTACCAGGGGGCTGAACGAGCAGTACTTC	CSATRGLNEQYF
-	TRBJ2-2	TRBD2	TRBV27	TGTGCCAGCAAGACTAGCGGGTTCAGCGGGGAGCTGTTTTTT	CASKTSGFSGELFF
-	TRBJ2-2	TRBD1	TRBV6-1	TGTGCCAGCAGTCCTAGGGACAGGGGTGAGGCCTTCACCGGGGAGCTGTTTTTT	CASSPRDRGEAFTGELFF
-	TRBJ2-1	-	TRBV7-8	TGTGCCAGCAGCCCATTGAGGGGGGTCTACAATGAGCAGTTCTTC	CASSPLRGVYNEQFF
-	TRBJ1-1	TRBD1	TRBV5-6	TGTGCCAGCAGCACCCCGGGGACAGACCACACTGAAGCTTTCTTT	CASSTPGTDHTEAFF
-	TRBJ2-7	-	TRBV6-5	TGTGCCAGCAGTTCGCTTCTAGGCGAGCAGTACTTC	CASSSLLGEQYF
-	TRBJ2-2	-	TRBV7-9	TGTGCCAGCCGCGATCAGGGGACTAACACCGGGGAGCTGTTTTTT	CASRDQGTNTGELFF
-	TRBJ2-5	TRBD1	TRBV15	TGTGCCACCAGCAGAGACCCGGACAGGGGGGAGACCCAGTACTTC	CATSRDPDRGETQYF
few	TRBJ2-7	-	TRBV11-2	TGTGCCAGCAGCTCGGAGATAGGTCCCACCTACGAGCAGTACTTC	CASSSEIGPTYEQYF
few	TRBJ2-3	-	TRBV7-2	TGTGCCAGCAGCTTCCTCTCCGGGGCGGGAATCACAGATACGCAGTATTTT	CASSFLSGAGITDTQYF
many	TRBJ2-5	TRBD2	TRBV20-1	TGCAGTGCTCTGGGACTAGCGGGAGGGCCCAAGACCCAGTACTTC	CSALGLAGGPKTQYF
few	TRBJ1-1	TRBD1	TRBV6-5	TGTGCCAGCAGTTACCGATATACAGGGGTTGGGTGGACTGAAGCTTTCTTT	CASSYRYTGVGWTEAFF
few	TRBJ1-3	-	TRBV6-5	TGTGCCAGCAGTTACGGGGGCGCGTCTGGAAACACCATATATTTT	CASSYGGASGNTIYF
few	TRBJ2-7	-	TRBV18	TGTGCCAGCTCACCACCGTACAGCTACGAGCAGTACTTC	CASSPPYSYEQYF
few	TRBJ2-1	TRBD2	TRBV6-2/TRBV6-3	TGTGCCAGCAGTTACTCGGTGGGCTTAGAGGCTAGCGGGAGCTTCTACAATGAGCAGTTCTTC	CASSYSVGLEASGSFYNEQFF
few	TRBJ2-1	TRBD1	TRBV6-2/TRBV6-3	TGTGCCAGCAGCCCCGGGACAGGGGCTATTAAGCAGTTCTTC	CASSPGTGAIKQFF
-	TRBJ2-7	-	TRBV5-1	TGCGCCAGCAGATTCGAGGATCCCTACGAGCAGTACTTC	CASRFEDPYEQYF
many	TRBJ1-2	-	TRBV4-1	TGCGCCAGCAGTCGGACAGTTAACTATGGCTACACCTTC	CASSRTVNYGYTF
-	TRBJ2-1	-	TRBV5-1	TGCGCCAGCAGCCCCTATGGGGGGGGCCCCGACGTCTCCTACAATGAGCAGTTCTTC	CASSPYGGGPDVSYNEQFF
few	TRBJ2-7	TRBD1	TRBV18	TGTGCCAGCTCACATACAGGGGTCTACGAGCAGTACTTC	CASSHTGVYEQYF
-	TRBJ2-1	TRBD2	TRBV10-3	TGTGCCATCAGTGAGTTTAGCGGGAGTATGTACAATGAGCAGTTCTTC	CAISEFSGSMYNEQFF